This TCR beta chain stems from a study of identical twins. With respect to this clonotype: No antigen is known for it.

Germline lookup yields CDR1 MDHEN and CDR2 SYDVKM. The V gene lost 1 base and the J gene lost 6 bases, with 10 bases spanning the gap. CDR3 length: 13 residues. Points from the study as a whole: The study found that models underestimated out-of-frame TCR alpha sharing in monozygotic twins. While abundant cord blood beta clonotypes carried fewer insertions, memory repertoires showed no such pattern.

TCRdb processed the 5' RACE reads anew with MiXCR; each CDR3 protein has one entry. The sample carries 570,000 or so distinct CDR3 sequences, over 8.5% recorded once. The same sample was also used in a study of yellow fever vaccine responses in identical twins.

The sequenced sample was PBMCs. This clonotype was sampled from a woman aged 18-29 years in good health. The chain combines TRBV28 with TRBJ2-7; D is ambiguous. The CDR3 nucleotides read TGTGCCAGCAGTTTATTCCTAGTCGGCGAGCAGTACTTC. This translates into CASSLFLVGEQYF.